The source of this T cell receptor (beta chain) is a study of T cells in Graves' hyperthyroidism and ophthalmopathy. At the level of the study: Specimen type is peripheral blood, collected at initial diagnosis prior to any treatment. Findings of the study overall: By a 13 V-J model, ophthalmopathy was set apart from stable hyperthyroidism. The model anticipated ophthalmopathy a median 6.5 months pre-onset.

Amplified TCR beta CDR3 regions derived from RNA transcripts. When the TCR CDR3 underwent first-round RT-PCR, the HTBI primer set was used. TCRdb reprocessed the multiplex PCR reads with MiXCR, giving one entry per CDR3 protein. This sample has approximately 300,000 distinct CDR3 sequences, with about 17% found just once. V dropped 5 bases and J dropped 6; count of bases not matched to a gene: 9. The CDR3 consists of 14 residues. CDR1 is MNHEY, CDR2 SMNVEV, per germline (reference sequence). This clonotype has more than one count but fewer than ten. Its specificity is unknown. Material for sequencing was blood. The chain is built from TRBV27 and TRBJ1-2; 7 nucleotides line up with TRBD1. This clonotype originated in a woman in her sixties or seventies with Graves' ophthalmopathy. Here the CDR3 reads CASSPGQDLNGYTF. Here the CDR3 DNA reads TGTGCCAGCAGTCCTGGACAGGATTTAAATGGCTACACCTTC.